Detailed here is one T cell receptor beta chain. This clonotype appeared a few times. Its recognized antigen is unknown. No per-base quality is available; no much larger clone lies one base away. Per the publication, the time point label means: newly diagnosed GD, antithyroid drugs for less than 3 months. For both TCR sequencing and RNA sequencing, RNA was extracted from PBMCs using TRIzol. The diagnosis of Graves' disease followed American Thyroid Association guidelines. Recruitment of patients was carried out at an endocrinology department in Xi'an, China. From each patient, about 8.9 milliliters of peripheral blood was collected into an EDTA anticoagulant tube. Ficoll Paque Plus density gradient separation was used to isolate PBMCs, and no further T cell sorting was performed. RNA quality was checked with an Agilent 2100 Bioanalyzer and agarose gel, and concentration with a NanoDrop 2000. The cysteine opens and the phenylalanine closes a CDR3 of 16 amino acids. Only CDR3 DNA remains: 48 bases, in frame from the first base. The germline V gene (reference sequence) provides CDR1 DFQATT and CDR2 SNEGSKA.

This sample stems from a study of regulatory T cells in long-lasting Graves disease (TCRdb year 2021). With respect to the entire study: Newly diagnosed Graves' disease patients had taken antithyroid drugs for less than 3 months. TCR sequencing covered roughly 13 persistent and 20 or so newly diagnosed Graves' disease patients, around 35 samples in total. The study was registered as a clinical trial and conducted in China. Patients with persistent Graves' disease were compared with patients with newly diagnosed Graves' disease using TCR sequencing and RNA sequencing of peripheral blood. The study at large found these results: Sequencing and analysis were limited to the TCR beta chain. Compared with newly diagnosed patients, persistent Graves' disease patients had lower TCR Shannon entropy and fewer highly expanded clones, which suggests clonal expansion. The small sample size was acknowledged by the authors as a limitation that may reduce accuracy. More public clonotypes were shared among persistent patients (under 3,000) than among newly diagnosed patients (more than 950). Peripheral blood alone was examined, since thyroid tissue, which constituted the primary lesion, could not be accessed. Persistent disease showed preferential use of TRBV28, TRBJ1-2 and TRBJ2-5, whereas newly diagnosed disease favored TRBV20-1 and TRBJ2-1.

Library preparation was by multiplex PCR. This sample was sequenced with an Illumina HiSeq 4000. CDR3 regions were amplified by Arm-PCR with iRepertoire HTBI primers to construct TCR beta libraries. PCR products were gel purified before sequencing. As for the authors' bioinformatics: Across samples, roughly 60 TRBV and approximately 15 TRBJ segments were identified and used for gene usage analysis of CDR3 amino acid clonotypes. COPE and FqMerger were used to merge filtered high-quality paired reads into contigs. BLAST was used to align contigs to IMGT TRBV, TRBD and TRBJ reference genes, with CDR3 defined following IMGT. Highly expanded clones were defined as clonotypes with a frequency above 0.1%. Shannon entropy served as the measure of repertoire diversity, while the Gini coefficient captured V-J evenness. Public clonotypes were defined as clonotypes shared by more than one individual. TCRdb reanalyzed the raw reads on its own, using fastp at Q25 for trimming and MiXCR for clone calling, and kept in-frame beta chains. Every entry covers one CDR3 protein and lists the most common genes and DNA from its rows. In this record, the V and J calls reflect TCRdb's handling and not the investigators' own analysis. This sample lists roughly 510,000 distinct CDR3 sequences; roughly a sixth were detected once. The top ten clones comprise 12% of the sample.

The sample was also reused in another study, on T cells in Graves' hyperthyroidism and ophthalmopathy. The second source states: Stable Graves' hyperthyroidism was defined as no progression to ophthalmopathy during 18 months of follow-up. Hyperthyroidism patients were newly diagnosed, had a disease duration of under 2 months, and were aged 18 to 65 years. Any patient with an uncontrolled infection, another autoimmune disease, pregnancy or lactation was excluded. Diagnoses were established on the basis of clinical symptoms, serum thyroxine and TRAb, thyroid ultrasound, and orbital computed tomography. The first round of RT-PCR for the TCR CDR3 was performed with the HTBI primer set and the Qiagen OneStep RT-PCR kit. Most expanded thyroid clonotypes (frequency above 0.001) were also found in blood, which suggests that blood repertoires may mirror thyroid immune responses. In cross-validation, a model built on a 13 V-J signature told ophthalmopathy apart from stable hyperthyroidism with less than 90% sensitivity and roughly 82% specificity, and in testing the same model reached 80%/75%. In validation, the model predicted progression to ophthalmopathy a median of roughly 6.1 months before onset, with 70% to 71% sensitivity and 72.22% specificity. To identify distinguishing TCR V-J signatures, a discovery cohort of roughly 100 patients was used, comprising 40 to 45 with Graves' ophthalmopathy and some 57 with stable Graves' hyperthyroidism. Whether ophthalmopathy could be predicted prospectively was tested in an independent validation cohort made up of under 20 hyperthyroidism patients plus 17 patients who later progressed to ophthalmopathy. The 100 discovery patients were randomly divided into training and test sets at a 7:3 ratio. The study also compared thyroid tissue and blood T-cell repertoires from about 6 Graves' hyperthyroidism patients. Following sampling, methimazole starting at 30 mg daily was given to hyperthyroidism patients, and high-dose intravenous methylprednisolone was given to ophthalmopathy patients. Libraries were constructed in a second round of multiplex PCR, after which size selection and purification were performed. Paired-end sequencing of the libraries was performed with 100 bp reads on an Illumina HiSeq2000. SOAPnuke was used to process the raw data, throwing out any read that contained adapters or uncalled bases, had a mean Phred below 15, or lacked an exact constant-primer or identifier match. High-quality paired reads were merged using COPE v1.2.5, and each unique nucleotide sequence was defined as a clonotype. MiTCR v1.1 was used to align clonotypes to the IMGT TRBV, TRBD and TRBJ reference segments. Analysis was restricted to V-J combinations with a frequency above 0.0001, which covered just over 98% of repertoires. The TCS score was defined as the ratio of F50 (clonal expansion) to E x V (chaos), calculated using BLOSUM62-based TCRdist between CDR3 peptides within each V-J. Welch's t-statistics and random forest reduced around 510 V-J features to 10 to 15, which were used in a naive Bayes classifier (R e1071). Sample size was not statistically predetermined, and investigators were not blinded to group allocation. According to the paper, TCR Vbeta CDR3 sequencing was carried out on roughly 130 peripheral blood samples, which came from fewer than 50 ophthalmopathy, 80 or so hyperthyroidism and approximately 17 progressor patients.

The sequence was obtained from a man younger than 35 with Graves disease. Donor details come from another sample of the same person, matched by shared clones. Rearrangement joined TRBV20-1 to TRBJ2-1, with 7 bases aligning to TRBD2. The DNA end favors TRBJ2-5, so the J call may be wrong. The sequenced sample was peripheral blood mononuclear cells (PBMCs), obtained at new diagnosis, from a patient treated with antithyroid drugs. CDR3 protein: CSARPSLGGPGGTQYF. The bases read TGCAGTGCTAGACCGTCGCTTGGCGGGCCGGGGGGGACCCAGTACTTC.